These 5 T cell receptor beta chains were all obtained from the same sample, sequenced in a study of T-cell reconstitution after alpha-beta-depleted transplantation in children. As it was prepared, the TCRbeta library received unique molecular identifiers. TCRdb re-analysed the PCR reads in MiXCR, keeping a single row per CDR3 protein. Of about 200,000 distinct CDR3 sequences listed, 6.3% are singletons. Sample: PBMCs, taken before TCRalphabeta/CD19-depleted stem cell transplant. The receptors stem from a girl less than two years old with combined immunodeficiency, due to receive a stem cell transplant.

This clonotype has a count of ten or more. The rearrangement joins TRBV3-1 to TRBJ2-7; TRBD2 matches 8 bases. V was pared by 6 bases and J by 3 bases, with 22 bases of the junction left unmatched. The CDR3 has 19 amino acids. Germline V gene sequence: CDR1 LGHDT, CDR2 YNNKEL (reference sequence). The CDR3: CASRLPGTKGLAGLYEQYF. The CDR3 region has the DNA TGTGCCAGCAGGTTACCCGGGACAAAAGGGCTAGCGGGCCTCTACGAGCAGTACTTC.

The sample holds many counts of this clonotype. The J gene is TRBJ2-3, the V gene TRBV7-2; TRBD2 matches at 8 bases. The CDR3 sequence is 15 residues long. Germline V gene lookup returns CDR1 SGHTA and CDR2 FQGNSA. Germline trimming cut 5 bases from V and 3 bases from J; bases unmatched to any gene: 7. The CDR3 DNA is TGTGCCAGCAGCCAAAGAGCTAGCGGGACAGATACGCAGTATTTT. Its protein is CASSQRASGTDTQYF.

At least ten counts were recorded for this clonotype. The rearrangement uses TRBV7-6 and TRBJ1-1; a weak D match, TRBD1 (5 bases). Trimming removed 1 base from V and 0 bases from J, with 9 bases in between. Germline-derived CDR1 and CDR2 are SGHVS and FNYEAQ. This CDR3 contains 15 residues. The CDR3 reads CASSLGAGLNTEAFF. For the CDR3, the DNA is TGTGCCAGCAGCTTAGGTGCAGGGTTGAACACTGAAGCTTTCTTT.

This clonotype appeared many times. J is TRBJ1-3 and V is TRBV12-3 or TRBV12-4, with D uncertain. The CDR3 is 16 residues long. The V gene lost 2 bases and the J gene lost 0 bases, with 11 bases spanning the gap. DNA of the CDR3: TGTGCCAGCAGTTTACAGACCCACCTCTCTGGAAACACCATATATTTT. This encodes CASSLQTHLSGNTIYF.

This clonotype was counted ten times or more. The chain is built from TRBV5-1 and TRBJ2-7, with TRBD2 matching over 13 bases. CDR1 and CDR2 (germline): SGHRS, YFSETQ. CDR3 length: 16 amino acids. V shed 3 bases and J 5 bases; nucleotides not matched to a gene: 8. CDR3 sequence (DNA): TGCGCCAGCAGCTCCTGGACTAGCGGGAGATTCGACGAGCAGTACTTC. It specifies CASSSWTSGRFDEQYF.